The 24 T cell receptor beta chains in this list originate from one sample, sequenced in a study of control samples from healthy donors and cancer patients. The assay was immunoSEQ multiplex PCR, and TCRdb's table has in-frame clones only and misses some. The sample has over 120,000 clones, about 94% seen once. Sequenced material: PBMCs. The receptor set was obtained from a man aged 60-69 years with colorectal cancer.

The chain uses TRBV5-8 and TRBJ1-1, with 9 bases matching TRBD1. J gave up 4 bases and V 2 bases, and 3 bases lay outside the gene matches. The CDR3 is 14 residues long. Germline CDR1 SGHTS, CDR2 YDEGEE. The CDR3 DNA is TGTGCCAGCAGCTTTGACAGGGGGGGCACTGAAGCTTTCTTT. It translates to CASSFDRGGTEAFF.

This clone was seen only once. The chain couples TRBV2 to TRBJ2-7; either TRBD1 or TRBD2 may supply D (5 bases each). V was clipped by 6 bases and J by 0 bases, with 12 bases between them. Germline values: CDR1 SNHLY, CDR2 FYNNEI. There are 14 residues in the CDR3. This CDR3 is CASSPGTNSYEQYF. CDR3 sequence (DNA): TGTGCCAGCAGCCCCGGGACCAACTCCTACGAGCAGTACTTC.

The chain links TRBV6-5 to TRBJ2-1, with 10 bases aligning to TRBD2. This CDR3 is built from 15 residues. J gave up 7 bases and V 0 bases, and 3 bases lay outside the gene matches. Germline assignment: CDR1 MNHEY and CDR2 SVGAGI. The CDR3 reads CASSYSSGGLNEQFF. CDR3 DNA sequence: TGTGCCAGCAGTTACTCTAGCGGGGGGTTAAATGAGCAGTTCTTC.

This clone came up once. The chain employs TRBV2 and TRBJ2-7, with D possibly TRBD2 on 7 matching bases. V lost 10 bases and J 3 bases, leaving 13 bases between the germline ends. The CDR3 runs to 12 residues. Germline assignment: CDR1 SNHLY and CDR2 FYNNEI. The chain's CDR3 is CATGGAVYEQYF. The CDR3 bases are TGTGCCACGGGGGGCGCGGTCTACGAGCAGTACTTC.

This clone was observed a few times. The J gene is TRBJ1-6, the V gene TRBV3-1 (or the pseudogene TRBV3-2); 9 bases are shared with TRBD1. V trimming: 1 base; J trimming: 9 bases; junction bases outside the gene matches: 7. The length of the CDR3 is 16 residues. In germline, CDR1 is LGHDT, CDR2 YNNKEL (reference sequence). CDR3: CASSQVPQGAGSPLHF. Written as DNA, the CDR3 is TGTGCCAGCAGCCAAGTCCCACAGGGGGCTGGTTCACCCCTCCACTTT.

The chain combines TRBV18 with TRBJ2-1; 10 bases are shared with TRBD1. The V gene end was trimmed by 1 base and the J gene end by 2 bases; junction bases not matched to a gene: 2. The CDR3 is 16 residues long. Germline V gene lookup returns CDR1 KGHSH and CDR2 LQKENI. CDR3 nucleotides: TGTGCCAGCTCACCACTAGGACAGGGGGCCTACAATGAGCAGTTCTTC. As protein: CASSPLGQGAYNEQFF. The entire variable domain, with the rest obtained from reference TRBV18 and TRBJ2-1, is as follows: NAGVMQNPRHLVRRRGQEARLRCSPMKGHSHVYWYRQLPEEGLKFMVYLQKENIIDESGMPKERFSAEFPKEGPSILRIQQVVRGDSAAYFCASSPLGQGAYNEQFFGPGTRLTVL.

The rearrangement joins TRBV2 to TRBJ2-7, with D perhaps being TRBD1 or TRBD2 (6 bases each). The CDR3 spans 15 residues. Germline CDR1 SNHLY, CDR2 FYNNEI. The V and J ends lost 2 bases and 3 bases respectively, with 14 bases between them. This CDR3 is CASSELEGVNYEQYF. In nucleotides, the CDR3 is TGTGCCAGCAGTGAATTGGAGGGGGTTAACTACGAGCAGTACTTC.

This clone was counted a single time. The chain uses TRBV24-1 and TRBJ2-5, with 15 nucleotides matching TRBD2. CDR1 is KGHDR, CDR2 SFDVKD, per germline. V lost 5 bases and J lost 4; bases outside the gene matches: 7. The CDR3 extends over 17 amino acids. The CDR3 loop reads CATSAWTSGGAGETQYF. For the CDR3, the DNA is TGTGCCACCAGTGCCTGGACTAGCGGGGGGGCCGGAGAGACCCAGTACTTC.

J is TRBJ1-1 and V is TRBV10-3; D gene unclear. The CDR3 extends over 12 amino acids. Trimming removed 0 bases at V and 10 bases at J, with 9 bases between. In germline, CDR1 is ENHRY, CDR2 SYGVKD. In DNA form, the CDR3 reads TGTGCCATCAGTGAGTCAAGGCAGGCAGCTTTCTTT. It specifies CAISESRQAAFF.

The chain carries TRBV5-4 and TRBJ1-1; possibly TRBD1 for D (5 bases). In germline, CDR1 is SGHNT, CDR2 YYREEE (reference sequence). V was shortened by 1 base and J by 2 bases, with 6 bases between the two germline ends. The CDR3 is 13 residues long. CDR3 DNA: TGTGCCAGCAGCTTGCGGACAAACACTGAAGCTTTCTTT. Protein product: CASSLRTNTEAFF.

The J gene is TRBJ1-2, the V gene TRBV15, with D possibly TRBD1 on 5 matching bases. The germline V gene encodes CDR1 LNHNV and CDR2 YYDKDF (reference sequence). This CDR3 contains 14 residues. V was pared by 0 bases and J by 5 bases, with 10 bases between. The CDR3 here is CATSRDQGPYGYTF. For the CDR3, the DNA is TGTGCCACCAGCAGAGATCAGGGCCCGTATGGCTACACCTTC.

This chain connects TRBV20-1 to TRBJ2-7, with D possibly matching TRBD2 (6 bases). V gave up 2 bases and J gave up 5 bases, with 7 bases separating them. The CDR3 length is 11 residues. The germline V gene has CDR1 DFQATT and CDR2 SNEGSKA (reference sequence). The CDR3 spells CSARSGDEQYF. CDR3 DNA sequence: TGCAGTGCTAGATCGGGGGACGAGCAGTACTTC.

The chain has TRBV7-2 and TRBJ1-1; D unresolved. This CDR3 is built from 13 residues. Germline lookup yields CDR1 SGHTA and CDR2 FQGNSA. V lost 5 bases to trimming and J lost 1 base, with 8 bases between them. This CDR3 is CASSTSQNTEAFF. The DNA for the CDR3 is TGTGCCAGCAGCACCAGTCAGAACACTGAAGCTTTCTTT.

V and J are TRBV27 and TRBJ1-2; D uncertain. This CDR3 has 16 amino acids. The V end lost 4 bases, the J end lost 2 bases, and 17 bases lay between the germline ends. Germline V gives CDR1 MNHEY, CDR2 SMNVEV (reference sequence). CDR3 sequence: CASSSAGPLRNYGYTF. In DNA form, the CDR3 reads TGTGCCAGCAGTTCGGCCGGGCCCCTTAGGAACTATGGCTACACCTTC.

The chain has TRBV5-1 and TRBJ1-2, with TRBD1 as a possible D gene (6 bases). This CDR3 has 15 amino acids. V was clipped by 2 bases and J by 2 bases, with 13 bases between them. Germline loops: CDR1 SGHRS, CDR2 YFSETQ. The CDR3 here is CASSLSGQSNYGYTF. The CDR3 bases are TGCGCCAGCAGCTTATCCGGACAGAGCAACTATGGCTACACCTTC.

CDR3 protein: CASSPDRVIGASGNTIYF. The CDR3 DNA sequence: TGTGCCAGCAGCCCTGACAGGGTAATTGGGGCCTCTGGAAACACCATATATTTT. This chain uses TRBV7-9 with TRBJ1-3; 7 bases align to TRBD1. Germline CDR1 and CDR2: SEHNR and FQNEAQ (reference sequence). The V segment lost 5 bases and the J segment 0 bases; nucleotides outside the gene matches: 13. The length of the CDR3 is 18 residues. Full variable domain (outside the CDR3, taken from reference TRBV7-9 and TRBJ1-3): DTGVSQNPRHKITKRGQNVTFRCDPISEHNRLYWYRQTLGQGPEFLTYFQNEAQLEKSRLLSDRFSAERPKGSFSTLEIQRTEQGDSAMYLCASSPDRVIGASGNTIYFGEGSWLTVV.

This chain joins TRBV10-1 and TRBJ1-5, with D uncertain. Germline CDR1 WNHNN, CDR2 SYGVQD (reference sequence). This CDR3 spans 12 amino acids. With 10 bases removed from V and 0 bases from J, the gap between germline ends came to 7 bases. The CDR3 protein is CATLDSNQPQHF. Here the CDR3 DNA reads TGCGCCACCCTAGATAGCAATCAGCCCCAGCATTTT.

This clone was seen once. V gene TRBV27 combines with J gene TRBJ2-7; 8 nucleotides align to TRBD1. Germline assignment: CDR1 MNHEY and CDR2 SMNVEV (reference sequence). The CDR3 is made up of 14 amino acids. Trimming took 3 bases from V and 6 from J; bases not matched to a gene: 7. Written as DNA, the CDR3 is TGTGCCAGCAGTTTCCAAGGACAGGGTGGCGAGCAGTACTTC. Translation: CASSFQGQGGEQYF.

V and J are TRBV24-1 and TRBJ2-2, with D possibly TRBD1 on 6 matching bases. Germline V lookup: CDR1 KGHDR, CDR2 SFDVKD. The germline V and J ends were trimmed by 0 bases and 4 bases, with 20 bases remaining between them. The CDR3 consists of 19 residues. CDR3 sequence reads: CATSDLPMTGSRGTGELFF. The CDR3 DNA sequence: TGTGCCACCAGTGATTTGCCCATGACAGGATCCCGGGGCACCGGGGAGCTGTTTTTT.

The chain combines TRBV2 with TRBJ1-2, with D possibly matching TRBD1 (5 bases). Trimming pared 7 bases from V and 0 bases from J, leaving 9 bases between. Germline CDR1 and CDR2: SNHLY and FYNNEI. The CDR3 loop spans 13 amino acids. The CDR3 here is CASIPTANYGYTF. As DNA, the CDR3 is TGTGCCAGCATTCCGACAGCTAACTATGGCTACACCTTC.

This chain connects TRBV6-4 to TRBJ1-6, with D unclear. Germline V gene data show CDR1 as MRHNA and CDR2 as SNTAGT. CDR3 length equals 17 residues. Trimming left V 5 bases short and J 3 bases short, with 17 bases between. Written as DNA, the CDR3 is TGTGCCAGCAGTATAGGCAATAGCCGTCTCTATAATTCACCCCTCCACTTT. This sequence encodes CASSIGNSRLYNSPLHF.

The chain joins TRBV28 to TRBJ1-5; no clear D gene. The CDR3 sequence is 14 residues long. V was cut by 7 bases and J by 0 bases, with 10 bases left in between. Germline assignment: CDR1 MDHEN and CDR2 SYDVKM. The CDR3 bases are TGTGCCAGCAAAGGACCATATAGCAATCAGCCCCAGCATTTT. Protein sequence: CASKGPYSNQPQHF.

This chain uses TRBV7-9 with TRBJ2-7; D assignment may be TRBD1 or TRBD2 (6 bases each). The CDR3 covers 15 residues. V gave up 1 base and J gave up 5 bases, with 15 bases separating them. The germline V gene has CDR1 SEHNR and CDR2 FQNEAQ (reference sequence). The CDR3 DNA reads as TGTGCCAGCAGCTTAGAAGGGGGGAAAGGCCACGAGCAGTACTTC. Translating it yields CASSLEGGKGHEQYF. Combining the CDR3 with reference TRBV7-9 and TRBJ2-7 gives the whole variable domain DTGVSQNPRHKITKRGQNVTFRCDPISEHNRLYWYRQTLGQGPEFLTYFQNEAQLEKSRLLSDRFSAERPKGSFSTLEIQRTEQGDSAMYLCASSLEGGKGHEQYFGPGTRLTVT.

The rearrangement joins TRBV6-2 or TRBV6-3 to TRBJ2-7; 12 positions agree with TRBD2. The germline gives CDR1 MNHEY, CDR2 SVGEGT. CDR3 length equals 16 residues. V was clipped by 6 bases and J by 4 bases; unmatched bases: 10. The chain's CDR3 is CASSPSRLAGGYEQYF. CDR3 in DNA: TGTGCCAGCAGCCCCTCGAGGCTAGCGGGGGGGTACGAGCAGTACTTC.